The clone carrying this T cell receptor beta chain was observed a handful of times. The record originates from a study of T-cell reconstitution after alpha-beta-depleted transplantation in children. During its preparation, the TCRbeta library received unique molecular identifiers. TCRdb independently ran MiXCR on the PCR reads; one entry per CDR3 protein. Here the sample spans 350,000 to 400,000 distinct CDR3 sequences, less than 15% being singletons. The CDR3 runs to 16 residues. V shed 5 bases and J 1 base; nucleotides not matched to a gene: 6. Germline CDR1 is LNHDA and CDR2 is SQIVND (reference sequence).

The sample in question was PBMCs, obtained from the stem cell graft. The source of this sequence is a human donor who donated a stem cell graft to a child with Fanconi anemia. The chain links TRBV19 to TRBJ2-2, with 8 bases fitting TRBD1. The CDR3 region has the DNA TGTGCCAGTAGTGCTACCGGGACAGGGAACACCGGGGAGCTGTTTTTT. Protein: CASSATGTGNTGELFF. The full variable domain, rest sourced from reference TRBV19 and TRBJ2-2, is DGGITQSPKYLFRKEGQNVTLSCEQNLNHDAMYWYRQDPGQGLRLIYYSQIVNDFQKGDIAEGYSVSREKKESFPLTVTSAQKNPTAFYLCASSATGTGNTGELFFGEGSRLTVL.